The present TCR beta chain was sequenced within a study of blood T cell repertoires in COVID-19. The CDR3 loop spans 14 amino acids. After removal of 1 base from V and 7 bases from J, the junction contained 5 bases not matched to a gene. Looked up from germline, CDR1 is GTSNPN and CDR2 is SVGIG (reference sequence). The table came from immunoSEQ multiplex PCR; TCRdb's copy has only in-frame clones and leaves some out. The repertoire holds 150,000 to 200,000 clones, with about three quarters as singletons. The sequenced material came from peripheral blood. This receptor was obtained from a woman between 65 and 79 years old with acute or convalescent COVID-19. V gene TRBV30 combines with J gene TRBJ2-2; 8 bases map to TRBD1. This chain's CDR3 is CAWSAGQGVGELFF. CDR3 nucleotides: TGTGCCTGGAGTGCTGGACAGGGTGTCGGGGAGCTGTTTTTT. Complete variable domain (other parts from reference TRBV30 and TRBJ2-2): SQTIHQWPATLVQPVGSPLSLECTVEGTSNPNLYWYRQAAGRGLQLLFYSVGIGQISSEVPQNLSASRPQDRQFILSSKKLLLSDSGFYLCAWSAGQGVGELFFGEGSRLTVL.